This entry describes one T cell receptor beta chain. Its specificity is not known. The PCR contained 60 Vbeta and 13 Jbeta primers. The method was immunoSEQ multiplex PCR; TCRdb's version includes in-frame clones alone and lacks a portion of them. The data hold over 150,000 clones, with roughly 78% observed a single time. The CDR3 runs to 11 residues. Germline CDR1 and CDR2: SQVTM and ANQGSEA. After removal of 4 bases from V and 8 bases from J, the junction contained 1 base not matched to a gene. The sample comes from a study of cytomegalovirus exposure and HLA in healthy donors. Whole-study context: The study's early data release held tens of millions of unique TCRs from HLA-typed donors.

Broader study findings: A later analysis linked a missense variant in DCLRE1C to the trimming of TCR beta V and J genes. Presence/absence analyses assumed roughly uniform sequencing depth across donors, which may not hold.

The source of this sequence is a woman between 45 and 60 years old in good health and CMV-seropositive. This sequence joins TRBV29-1 and TRBJ1-2, with TRBD1 identical over 10 bases. Input material: PBMCs. This chain's CDR3 is CSVGTGGGYTF. As DNA, the CDR3 is TGCAGCGTTGGGACAGGGGGAGGCTACACCTTC.